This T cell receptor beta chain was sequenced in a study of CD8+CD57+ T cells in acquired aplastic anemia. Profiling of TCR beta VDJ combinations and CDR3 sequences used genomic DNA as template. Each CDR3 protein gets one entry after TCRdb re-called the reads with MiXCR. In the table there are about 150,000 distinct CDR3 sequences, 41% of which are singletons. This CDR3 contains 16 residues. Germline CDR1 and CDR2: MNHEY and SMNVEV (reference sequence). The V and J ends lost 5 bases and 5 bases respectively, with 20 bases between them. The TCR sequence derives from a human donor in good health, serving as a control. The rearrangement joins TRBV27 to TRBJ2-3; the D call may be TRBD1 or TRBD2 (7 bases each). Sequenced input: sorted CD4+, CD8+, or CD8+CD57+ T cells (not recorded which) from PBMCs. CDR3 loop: CASSPGQVPGGDTQYF. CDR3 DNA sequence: TGTGCCAGCAGTCCCGGACAGGTTCCGGGGGGAGATACGCAGTATTTT.